This note documents a single TCR beta chain sequence. Its antigen is currently unknown. What was amplified from RNA transcripts were TCR beta CDR3 regions. Primed by the HTBI set, a first-round RT-PCR was run on the TCR CDR3. TCRdb recomputed calls from the multiplex PCR reads with MiXCR, one row per CDR3 protein. The sample holds more than 500,000 distinct CDR3 sequences, about 16% seen once. V was clipped by 7 bases and J by 0 bases, with 23 bases between them. The CDR3 is made up of 18 amino acids. CDR1 SGHRS and CDR2 YFSETQ come from the germline V gene. This specimen comes from a study of T cells in Graves' hyperthyroidism and ophthalmopathy. Overall study findings and caveats: In the analysis, a 13 V-J model separated ophthalmopathy from stable hyperthyroidism.

The chain recombines TRBV5-1 with TRBJ1-3; tentatively, D is TRBD1 (6 bases). The sequencing sample was made of blood. The TCR comes from a woman in her 30s with Graves' ophthalmopathy. The CDR3 DNA reads TGCGCCAGCCTAAGGACAGCGAAGGCCTCTCTCTCTGGAAACACCATATATTTT. Translated, it gives CASLRTAKASLSGNTIYF.